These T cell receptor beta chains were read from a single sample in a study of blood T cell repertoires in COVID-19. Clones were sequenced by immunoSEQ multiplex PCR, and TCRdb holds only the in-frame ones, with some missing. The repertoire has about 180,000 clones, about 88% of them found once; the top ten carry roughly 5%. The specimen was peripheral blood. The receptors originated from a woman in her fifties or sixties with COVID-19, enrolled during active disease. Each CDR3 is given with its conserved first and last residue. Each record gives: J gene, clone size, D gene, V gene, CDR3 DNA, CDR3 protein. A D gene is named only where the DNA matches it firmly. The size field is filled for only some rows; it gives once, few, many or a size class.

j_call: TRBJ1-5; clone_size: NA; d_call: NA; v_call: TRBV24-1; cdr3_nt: TGTGCCACCAGTGATTCCACTAAGTTTAATCAGCCCCAGCATTTT; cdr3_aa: CATSDSTKFNQPQHF
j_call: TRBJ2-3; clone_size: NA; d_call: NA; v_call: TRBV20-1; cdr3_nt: TGCAGTGCTAGTTACCGGGACTTCGATACGCAGTATTTT; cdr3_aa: CSASYRDFDTQYF
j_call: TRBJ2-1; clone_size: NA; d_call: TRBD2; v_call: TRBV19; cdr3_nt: TGTGCCAGCCAGGGACTAGCGGGGTACGTCTATGAGCAGTTCTTC; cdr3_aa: CASQGLAGYVYEQFF
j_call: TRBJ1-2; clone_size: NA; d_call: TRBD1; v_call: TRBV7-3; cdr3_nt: TGTGCCAGCAGCTTAAAAGGGGACAGGGGGCACGGTGGCTACACCTTC; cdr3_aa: CASSLKGDRGHGGYTF
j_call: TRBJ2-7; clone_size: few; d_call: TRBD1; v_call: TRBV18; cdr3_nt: TGTGCCAGCTCACCTGGGACAGTCGAGCAGTACTTC; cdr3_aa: CASSPGTVEQYF
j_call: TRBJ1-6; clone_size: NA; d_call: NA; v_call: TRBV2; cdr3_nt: TGTGCCAGCAAGGCAGGGGAAGGATCTTCACCCCTCCACTTT; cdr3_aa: CASKAGEGSSPLHF
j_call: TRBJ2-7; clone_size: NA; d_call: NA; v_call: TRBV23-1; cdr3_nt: TGCGCCAGCAGTCAATGGGGGGTGAACAGGTCACCTCCAGCGCAGTACTTC; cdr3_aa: CASSQWGVNRSPPAQYF
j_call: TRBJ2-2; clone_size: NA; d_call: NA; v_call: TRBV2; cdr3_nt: TGTGCCAGCAAGGCAGGCCAGAACACCGGGGAGCTGTTTTTT; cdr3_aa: CASKAGQNTGELFF
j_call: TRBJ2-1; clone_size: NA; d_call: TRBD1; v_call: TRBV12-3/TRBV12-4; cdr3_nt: TGTGCCAGCAGTACACAGGGGGCGCGAGGGCAGTTCTTC; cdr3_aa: CASSTQGARGQFF
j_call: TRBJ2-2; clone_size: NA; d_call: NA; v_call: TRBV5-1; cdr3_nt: TGCGCCAGCAGCTTGGTTGGAGGGTCGGGCACCGGGGAGCTGTTTTTT; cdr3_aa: CASSLVGGSGTGELFF
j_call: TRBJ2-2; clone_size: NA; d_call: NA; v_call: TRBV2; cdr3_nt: TGTGCCAGCAGTGCTGCCGGGGAGCTGTTTTTT; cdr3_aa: CASSAAGELFF
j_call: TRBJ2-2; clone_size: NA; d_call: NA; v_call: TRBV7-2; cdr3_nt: TGTGCCAGCAGCTTAGCGGGCAGCTTCACCGGGGAGCTGTTTTTT; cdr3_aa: CASSLAGSFTGELFF
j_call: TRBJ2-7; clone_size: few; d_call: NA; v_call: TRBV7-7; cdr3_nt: TGTGCTAGCAGCCCAGGTTTACACTACGAGCAGTACTTC; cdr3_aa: CASSPGLHYEQYF
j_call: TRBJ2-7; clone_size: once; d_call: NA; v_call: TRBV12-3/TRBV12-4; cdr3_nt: TGTGCCAGCAGTTTTCAAGTGCGAGAGCAGTACTTC; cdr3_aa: CASSFQVREQYF
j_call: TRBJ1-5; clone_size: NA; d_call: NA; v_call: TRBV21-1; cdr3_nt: TGTGCCGGGATAGGACAGCGTGAAGATCGCAATCAGCCCCAGCATTTT; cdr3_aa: CAGIGQREDRNQPQHF
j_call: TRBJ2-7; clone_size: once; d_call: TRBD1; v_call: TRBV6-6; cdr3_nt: TGTGCCAGCAGTTACATTGGACAGGGTAATGGCGAGCAGTACTTC; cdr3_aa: CASSYIGQGNGEQYF
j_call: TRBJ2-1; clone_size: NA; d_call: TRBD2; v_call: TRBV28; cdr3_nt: TGTGCCAGCAGTTCACTAGCGGGGGGTCTCTACAATGAGCAGTTCTTC; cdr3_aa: CASSSLAGGLYNEQFF